These 18 T cell receptor beta chains share one sample of origin, sequenced in a study of neurological immune-mediated disorders. MiXCR, run by TCRdb on the 5' RACE reads, gives a single entry per CDR3 protein. There are tens of thousands of distinct CDR3 sequences in the sample; roughly 5% occur only once, and just under 7.5% lies in the top ten. Input material: PBMCs. Receptors were obtained from a man between 18 and 35 years old with multiple sclerosis.

This clonotype has a count of ten or more. The DNA of the CDR3 is TGTGCTAGTGGTTTAAGCCTGACTAGCGGAGATCCCACCGGGGAGCTGTTTTTT. Its protein product is CASGLSLTSGDPTGELFF. The rearrangement joins TRBV12-5 to TRBJ2-2, with 9 bases that match TRBD2. The ends lost 3 bases at V and 4 bases at J; junction bases unmatched: 12. Germline CDR1 is LGHNT and CDR2 is FRNRAP. The length of the CDR3 is 18 residues.

This clonotype was picked up many times. This chain joins TRBV7-2 and TRBJ2-5; 14 positions match TRBD2. Germline values: CDR1 SGHTA, CDR2 FQGNSA. V lost 3 bases, J lost 5 bases, and 11 bases stayed unmatched. The CDR3 is made up of 18 amino acids. CDR3 amino acids: CASSFGLAGGSPRETQYF. In nucleotides, the CDR3 is TGTGCCAGCAGCTTCGGACTAGCGGGAGGAAGCCCCCGGGAGACCCAGTACTTC.

This clonotype was observed a few times. A much larger clone lies a single base off, so this may be a read error. This chain connects TRBV29-1 to TRBJ1-1; weak D call: TRBD1 (5 bases). Germline V CDR1 and CDR2: SQVTM, ANQGSEA. This CDR3 contains 12 residues. The V gene lost 4 bases and the J gene lost 6 bases, with 12 bases spanning the gap. The CDR3 loop reads CSVGKGRAEAFF. CDR3 in DNA: TGCAGCGTTGGAAAGGGGAGGGCTGAAGCTTTCTTT. The whole variable domain, filled in from reference TRBV29-1 and TRBJ1-1, reads SAVISQKPSRDICQRGTSLTIQCQVDSQVTMMFWYRQQPGQSLTLIATANQGSEATYESGFVIDKFPISRPNLTFSTLTVSNMSPEDSSIYLCSVGKGRAEAFFGQGTRLTVV.

The sample holds many counts of this clonotype. The chain recombines TRBV6-6 with TRBJ2-2; 10 nucleotides match TRBD2. The CDR3 runs to 13 residues. Germline CDR1 and CDR2: MNHNY and SVGAGI (reference sequence). V lost 9 bases, J lost 3 bases, and 1 base stayed unmatched. CDR3 in DNA: TGTGCCAGTAGCGGGGGGTACACCGGGGAGCTGTTTTTT. Amino acid sequence: CASSGGYTGELFF.

This clonotype came up a few times. V gene TRBV20-1 combines with J gene TRBJ2-3; 11 positions agree with TRBD2. The CDR3 loop spans 16 amino acids. CDR1 DFQATT and CDR2 SNEGSKA come from the germline V gene (reference sequence). V shed 2 bases, J shed 3 bases, and the junction held 7 bases outside the gene matches. The CDR3 region is CSARPLSGGATDTQYF. The CDR3 region has the DNA TGCAGTGCTAGACCCCTTAGCGGGGGGGCAACAGATACGCAGTATTTT.

Only a few counts were recorded for this clonotype. This chain connects TRBV20-1 to TRBJ1-1, with D uncertain. The germline CDR1 and CDR2 sequences are DFQATT and SNEGSKA (reference sequence). CDR3 length equals 14 residues. The V gene lost 3 bases and the J gene lost 0 bases, with 11 bases spanning the gap. This CDR3 is CSASLGILNTEAFF. DNA for the CDR3: TGCAGTGCTAGTTTGGGAATTTTGAACACTGAAGCTTTCTTT.

The table lists this clonotype with many counts. Written as DNA, the CDR3 is TGCGCCAGCAATCGGAGGATCTCCCATGCCTCGCCCTACAATGAGCAGTTCTTC. This codes for CASNRRISHASPYNEQFF. The chain recombines TRBV5-1 with TRBJ2-1, with D possibly matching TRBD2 (5 bases). The V end lost 6 bases, the J end lost 2 bases, and 24 bases lay between the germline ends. Per the germline V gene, CDR1 is SGHRS and CDR2 is YFSETQ. The CDR3 has 18 residues.

The chain has TRBV5-8 and TRBJ2-1, with unresolved D. CDR3 size: 12 residues. Trimming removed 4 bases from V and 11 bases from J, with 13 bases in between. Germline loops: CDR1 SGHTS, CDR2 YDEGEE. This chain's CDR3 is CASSTRALQQFF. The CDR3 bases are TGTGCCAGCAGCACAAGGGCCTTACAGCAGTTCTTC.

At least ten counts were recorded for this clonotype. The CDR3 loop reads CASSLGGQGSGANVLTF. The CDR3 DNA is TGTGCCAGCAGCTTGGGTGGCCAGGGATCTGGGGCCAACGTCCTGACTTTC. This chain joins TRBV5-4 and TRBJ2-6, with a possible D match to TRBD1 (5 bases). Trimming removed 0 bases from V and 1 base from J, with 11 bases in between. Germline assignment: CDR1 SGHNT and CDR2 YYREEE (reference sequence). CDR3 length: 17 residues.

This clonotype was detected many times. This rearrangement joins TRBV7-2 to TRBJ1-2, with unresolved D. The CDR3 is 14 amino acids. The germline gives CDR1 SGHTA, CDR2 FQGNSA. The V and J ends lost 5 bases and 0 bases respectively, with 10 bases between them. This CDR3 is CASSPGSSNYGYTF. The CDR3 DNA sequence: TGTGCCAGCAGCCCCGGGAGTTCTAACTATGGCTACACCTTC.

The sample holds many counts of this clonotype. The CDR3 nucleotides read TGTGCCACCAGCAGAGGCCGGTCGACAGGGTATTACAATGAGCAGTTCTTC. This encodes CATSRGRSTGYYNEQFF. V and J are TRBV15 and TRBJ2-1; 7 positions agree with TRBD1. With 1 base clipped from V and 4 bases from J, the junction kept 10 bases outside the gene matches. Germline CDR1 and CDR2: LNHNV and YYDKDF (reference sequence). The CDR3 extends over 17 amino acids.

This clonotype was seen many times. V gene TRBV14 combines with J gene TRBJ1-6; the match to TRBD1 covers 7 bases. The trim removed 0 bases at V and 7 bases at J, leaving 0 bases unmatched. This CDR3 has 14 residues. Germline lookup yields CDR1 SGHDN and CDR2 FVKESK. The DNA for the CDR3 is TGTGCCAGCAGCCAAGACAGGGGGAATTCACCCCTCCACTTT. This codes for CASSQDRGNSPLHF.

The sample holds many counts of this clonotype. V usage is TRBV20-1 and J usage is TRBJ2-3; 12 nucleotides match TRBD2. The CDR3 runs to 16 residues. Germline V gene sequence: CDR1 DFQATT, CDR2 SNEGSKA (reference sequence). V shed 5 bases and J 5 bases; nucleotides not matched to a gene: 11. The CDR3 DNA follows: TGCAGTGCTTCTAGCGGGAGGGTCCATGTACAAGATACGCAGTATTTT. Amino acid sequence: CSASSGRVHVQDTQYF.

This clonotype was observed at least ten times. CDR3 sequence (DNA): TGTGCCACCAGTGTCGTGGGCGGAGAGACCCAGTACTTC. It is translated as CATSVVGGETQYF. The chain uses TRBV24-1 and TRBJ2-5; D call uncertain. Germline CDR1 is KGHDR and CDR2 is SFDVKD. The length of the CDR3 is 13 residues. With 5 bases removed from V and 4 bases from J, the gap between germline ends came to 10 bases.

This clonotype appeared many times. The chain recombines TRBV20-1 with TRBJ2-3; 7 bases map to TRBD1. V lost 6 bases, J lost 3 bases, and 9 bases stayed unmatched. CDR3 length equals 14 residues. In germline, CDR1 is DFQATT, CDR2 SNEGSKA (reference sequence). The CDR3 DNA reads TGCAGTGCGGCGACAGGGATGGGGACAGATACGCAGTATTTT. Residues: CSAATGMGTDTQYF.

This clonotype was picked up many times. The chain joins TRBV20-1 to TRBJ1-5, with 10 bases that match TRBD1. CDR1 and CDR2 (germline): DFQATT, SNEGSKA (reference sequence). The CDR3 has 15 residues. V dropped 6 bases and J dropped 4; count of bases not matched to a gene: 9. CDR3 bases: TGCAGTGCACAAGTAGCGGGACAGGGGAATCAGCCCCAGCATTTT. This encodes CSAQVAGQGNQPQHF.

Many counts were recorded for this clonotype. V gene TRBV5-6 combines with J gene TRBJ2-7, with 7 bases fitting TRBD1. The CDR3 consists of 12 residues. With V trimmed by 3 bases and J by 6 bases, 3 bases remained unmatched. Germline CDR1 SGHDT, CDR2 YYEEEE. The CDR3 spells CASSWDSVEQYF. CDR3 DNA sequence: TGTGCCAGCAGCTGGGACAGCGTCGAGCAGTACTTC.

This clonotype was recorded at least ten times. The chain combines TRBV27 with TRBJ1-4; D is uncertain. Deletions cut 2 bases from V and 3 bases from J, with 10 bases between. CDR1 MNHEY and CDR2 SMNVEV come from the germline V gene (reference sequence). This CDR3 contains 15 residues. This CDR3 is CASSLRGIPNEKLFF. The CDR3 region has the DNA TGTGCCAGCAGTTTAAGAGGGATACCTAATGAAAAACTGTTTTTT.